This T cell receptor beta chain was identified in a study of early T cells in non-severe SARS-CoV-2 infection. The study, taken as a whole, reports: Anti-spike CD8 responses were favored in VDJdb matching, and private and CD4 specificities were missed.

Ten or more counts support this clonotype. Antigen specificity is unknown. Germline assignment: CDR1 SGHRS and CDR2 YFSETQ. The CDR3 runs 13 residues. With 3 bases clipped from V and 4 bases from J, the junction kept 2 bases outside the gene matches. Attached unique molecular identifiers marked individual cDNA molecules. MiXCR, run by TCRdb on the 5' RACE reads, gives a single entry per CDR3 protein. The table includes fewer than 60,000 distinct CDR3 sequences, approximately 12% detected once. The J gene is TRBJ1-1, the V gene TRBV5-1, with TRBD1 identical over 8 bases. The clonotype originates from an adult who was a healthcare worker with PCR-confirmed SARS-CoV-2 infection or an uninfected control (not recorded which). The material sequenced was whole blood. Here the CDR3 DNA reads TGCGCCAGCAGCTCCGGACAGGGCACTGAAGCTTTCTTT. Translating it yields CASSSGQGTEAFF.